Detailed here is one TCR beta chain. With 5 bases removed from V and 3 bases from J, the gap between germline ends came to 8 bases. Germline V CDR1 and CDR2: SNHLY, FYNNEI. The CDR3 has 14 residues. During active infection, Seattle patients enrolled and were then monitored through disease. This entry belongs to a study of blood T cell repertoires in COVID-19. In the study overall: Samples representing acute and convalescent COVID-19 were sourced from the United States, Italy and Spain.

Original analysis: Estimation of nucleated cell counts was performed using reference gene primer amplification. Sequencing was performed with immunoSEQ multiplex PCR; in TCRdb, only in-frame clones are kept and a portion is missing. V, J and clone size are taken as reported in that table, and D and trimming were inferred from the DNA itself. The table has under 400,000 clones, more than 70% seen once. This chain links TRBV2 with TRBJ1-6, with D maybe TRBD1 (5 bases). The material sequenced was peripheral blood. The origin of this receptor is a woman aged 60-75 years with COVID-19, enrolled during active disease. The CDR3 is CASSMTVYNSPLHF. The CDR3 coding sequence is TGTGCCAGCAGTATGACAGTCTATAATTCACCCCTCCACTTT. The entire variable domain, with the rest obtained from reference TRBV2 and TRBJ1-6, is as follows: EPEVTQTPSHQVTQMGQEVILRCVPISNHLYFYWYRQILGQKVEFLVSFYNNEISEKSEIFDDQFSVERPDGSNFTLKIRSTKLEDSAMYFCASSMTVYNSPLHFGNGTRLTVT.